This T cell receptor beta chain was found in a study of radiotherapy plus CTLA-4 blockade in lung cancer. V was pared by 2 bases and J by 7 bases, with 8 bases of the junction left unmatched. Germline loops: CDR1 LNHNV, CDR2 YYDKDF (reference sequence). CDR3 length equals 16 residues. The table lists this clone with a few counts. The data were produced by immunoSEQ multiplex PCR, yet TCRdb's version contains in-frame clones alone and is incomplete. The sample includes around 90,000 clones, about 83% of them seen just once. This chain links TRBV15 with TRBJ2-1; 10 nucleotides line up with TRBD1. The starting material was peripheral blood, obtained from a patient treated with radiotherapy plus ipilimumab. The clonotype was recovered from a human donor with non-small cell lung cancer that progressed on radiotherapy plus ipilimumab. CDR3 sequence (DNA): TGTGCCACCAGCAGATCCACCGGGACAGGGGAAAATGAGCAGTTCTTC. This sequence encodes CATSRSTGTGENEQFF.